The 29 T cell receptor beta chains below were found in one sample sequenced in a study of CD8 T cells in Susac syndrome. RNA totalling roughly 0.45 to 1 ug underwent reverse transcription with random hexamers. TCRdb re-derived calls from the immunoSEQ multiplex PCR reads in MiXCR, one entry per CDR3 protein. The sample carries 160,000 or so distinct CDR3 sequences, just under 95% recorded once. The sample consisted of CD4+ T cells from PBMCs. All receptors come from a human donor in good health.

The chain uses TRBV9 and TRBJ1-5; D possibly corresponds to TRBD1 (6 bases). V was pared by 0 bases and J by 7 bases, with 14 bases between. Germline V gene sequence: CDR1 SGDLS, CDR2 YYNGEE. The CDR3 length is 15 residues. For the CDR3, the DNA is TGTGCCAGCAGCGTAGCTGCAGGGGAGGAACAGCCCCAGCATTTT. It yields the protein CASSVAAGEEQPQHF. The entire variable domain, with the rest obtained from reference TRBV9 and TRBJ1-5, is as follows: DSGVTQTPKHLITATGQRVTLRCSPRSGDLSVYWYQQSLDQGLQFLIQYYNGEERAKGNILERFSAQQFPDLHSELNLSSLELGDSALYFCASSVAAGEEQPQHFGDGTRLSIL.

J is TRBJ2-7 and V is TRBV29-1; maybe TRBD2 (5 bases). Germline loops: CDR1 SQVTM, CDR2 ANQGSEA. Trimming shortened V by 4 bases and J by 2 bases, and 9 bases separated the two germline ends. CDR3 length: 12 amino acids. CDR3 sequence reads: CSVGEGAYEQYF. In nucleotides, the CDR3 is TGCAGCGTTGGAGAGGGTGCCTACGAGCAGTACTTC.

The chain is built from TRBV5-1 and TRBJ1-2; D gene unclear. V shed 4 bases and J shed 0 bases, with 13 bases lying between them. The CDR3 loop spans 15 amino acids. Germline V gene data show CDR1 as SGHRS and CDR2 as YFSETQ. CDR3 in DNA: TGCGCCAGCAGCCCCCAGGCCTCCCCTAACTATGGCTACACCTTC. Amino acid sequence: CASSPQASPNYGYTF.

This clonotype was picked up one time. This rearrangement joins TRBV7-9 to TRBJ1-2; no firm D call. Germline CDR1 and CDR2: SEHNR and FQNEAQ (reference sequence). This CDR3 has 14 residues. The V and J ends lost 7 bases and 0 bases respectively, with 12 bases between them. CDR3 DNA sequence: TGTGCCAGCACCCCATGGGCATCTAACTATGGCTACACCTTC. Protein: CASTPWASNYGYTF.

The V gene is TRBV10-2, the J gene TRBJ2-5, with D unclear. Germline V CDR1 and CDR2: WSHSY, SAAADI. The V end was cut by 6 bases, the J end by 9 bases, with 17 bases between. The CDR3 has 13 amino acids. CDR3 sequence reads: CASRSLTPLPQYF. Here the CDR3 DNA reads TGCGCCAGCAGGAGCTTGACTCCTCTACCCCAGTACTTC.

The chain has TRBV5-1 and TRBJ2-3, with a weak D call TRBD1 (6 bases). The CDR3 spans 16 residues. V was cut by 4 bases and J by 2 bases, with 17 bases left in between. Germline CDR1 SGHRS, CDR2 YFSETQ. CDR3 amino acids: CASSTGQIRDTDTQYF. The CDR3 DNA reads TGCGCCAGCAGCACCGGACAGATTAGGGACACAGATACGCAGTATTTT.

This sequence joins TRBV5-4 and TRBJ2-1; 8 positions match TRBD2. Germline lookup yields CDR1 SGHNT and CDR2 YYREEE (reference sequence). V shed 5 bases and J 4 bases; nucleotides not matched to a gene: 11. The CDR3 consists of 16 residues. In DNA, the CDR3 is TGTGCCAGCAGGCCATCGGGAGGGGGAGGTTACAATGAGCAGTTCTTC. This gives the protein CASRPSGGGGYNEQFF.

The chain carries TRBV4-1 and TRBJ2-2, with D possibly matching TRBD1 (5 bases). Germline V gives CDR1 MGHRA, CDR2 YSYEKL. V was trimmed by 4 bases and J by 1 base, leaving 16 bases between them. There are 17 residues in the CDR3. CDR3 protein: CASSPRGTALNTGELFF. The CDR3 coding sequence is TGCGCCAGCAGCCCAAGGGGAACAGCACTGAACACCGGGGAGCTGTTTTTT.

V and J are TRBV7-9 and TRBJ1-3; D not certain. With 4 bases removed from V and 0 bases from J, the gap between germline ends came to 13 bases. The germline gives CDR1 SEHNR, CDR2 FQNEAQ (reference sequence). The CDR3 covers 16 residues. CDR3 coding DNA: TGTGCCAGCAGCTCAAGGTGGGGTCTCTCTGGAAACACCATATATTTT. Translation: CASSSRWGLSGNTIYF.

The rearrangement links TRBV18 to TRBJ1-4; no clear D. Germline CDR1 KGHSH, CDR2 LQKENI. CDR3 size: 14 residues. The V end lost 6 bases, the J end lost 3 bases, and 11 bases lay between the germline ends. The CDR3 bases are TGTGCCAGCTCGGAGGGATCCTCTAATGAAAAACTGTTTTTT. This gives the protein CASSEGSSNEKLFF. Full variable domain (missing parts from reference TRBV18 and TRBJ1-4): NAGVMQNPRHLVRRRGQEARLRCSPMKGHSHVYWYRQLPEEGLKFMVYLQKENIIDESGMPKERFSAEFPKEGPSILRIQQVVRGDSAAYFCASSEGSSNEKLFFGSGTQLSVL.

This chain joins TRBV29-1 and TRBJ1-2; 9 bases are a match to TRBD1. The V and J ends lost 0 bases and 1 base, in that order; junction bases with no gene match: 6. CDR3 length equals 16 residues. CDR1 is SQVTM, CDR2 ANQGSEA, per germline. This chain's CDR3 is CSVEDLGGQGNYGYTF. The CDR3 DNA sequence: TGCAGCGTTGAAGATCTTGGGGGACAGGGTAACTATGGCTACACCTTC.

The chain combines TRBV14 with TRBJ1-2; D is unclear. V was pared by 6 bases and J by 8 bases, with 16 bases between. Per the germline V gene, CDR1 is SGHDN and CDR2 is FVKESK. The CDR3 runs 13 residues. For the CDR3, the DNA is TGTGCCAGCAGTCAGAGATTGGTTGGGGGCTACACCTTC. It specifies CASSQRLVGGYTF.

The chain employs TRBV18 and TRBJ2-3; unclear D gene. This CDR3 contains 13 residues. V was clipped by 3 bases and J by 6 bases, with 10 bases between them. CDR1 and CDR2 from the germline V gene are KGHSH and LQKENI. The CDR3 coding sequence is TGTGCCAGCTCACCCCCGACCAGGGATACGCAGTATTTT. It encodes CASSPPTRDTQYF.

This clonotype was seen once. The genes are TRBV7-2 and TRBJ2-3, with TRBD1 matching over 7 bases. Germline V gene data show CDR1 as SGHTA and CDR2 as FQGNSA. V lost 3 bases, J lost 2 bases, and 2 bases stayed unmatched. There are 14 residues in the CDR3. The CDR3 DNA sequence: TGTGCCAGCAGCTTCGGACAGGCCACAGATACGCAGTATTTT. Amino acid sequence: CASSFGQATDTQYF.

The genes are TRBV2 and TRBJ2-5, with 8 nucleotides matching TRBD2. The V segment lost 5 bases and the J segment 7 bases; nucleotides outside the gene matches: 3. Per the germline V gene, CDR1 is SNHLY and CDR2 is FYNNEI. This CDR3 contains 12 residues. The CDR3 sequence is CASSWTSWTQYF. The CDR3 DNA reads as TGTGCCAGCAGTTGGACTAGCTGGACCCAGTACTTC.

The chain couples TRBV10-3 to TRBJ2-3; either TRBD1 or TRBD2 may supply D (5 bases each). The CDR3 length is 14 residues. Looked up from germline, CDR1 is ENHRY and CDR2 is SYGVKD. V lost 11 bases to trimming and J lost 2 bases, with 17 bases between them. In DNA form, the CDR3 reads TGTGCCGCCGGGCGAGCAGGGACCACAGATACGCAGTATTTT. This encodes CAAGRAGTTDTQYF.

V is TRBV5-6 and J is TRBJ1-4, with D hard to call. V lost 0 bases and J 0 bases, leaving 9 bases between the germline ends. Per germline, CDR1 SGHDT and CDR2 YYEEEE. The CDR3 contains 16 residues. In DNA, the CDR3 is TGTGCCAGCAGCTTGGTAGAGGACGCAACTAATGAAAAACTGTTTTTT. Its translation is CASSLVEDATNEKLFF.

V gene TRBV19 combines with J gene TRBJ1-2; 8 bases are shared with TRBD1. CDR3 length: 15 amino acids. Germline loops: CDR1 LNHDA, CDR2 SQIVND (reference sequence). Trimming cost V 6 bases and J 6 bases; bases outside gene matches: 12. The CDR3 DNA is TGTGCCAGTAGGCCGCAGGGGGCGCAAGCTGATGGCTACACCTTC. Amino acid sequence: CASRPQGAQADGYTF.

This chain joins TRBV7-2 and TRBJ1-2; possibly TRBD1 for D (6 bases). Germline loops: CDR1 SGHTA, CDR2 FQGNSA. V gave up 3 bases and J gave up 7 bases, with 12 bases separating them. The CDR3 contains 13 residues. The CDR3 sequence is CASSLTGAGGYTF. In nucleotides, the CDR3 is TGTGCCAGCAGCTTGACGGGGGCGGGTGGCTACACCTTC.

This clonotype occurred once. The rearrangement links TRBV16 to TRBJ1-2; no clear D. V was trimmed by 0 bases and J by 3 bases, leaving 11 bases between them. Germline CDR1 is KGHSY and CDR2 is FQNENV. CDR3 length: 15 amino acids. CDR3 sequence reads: CASSQSSPRDYGYTF. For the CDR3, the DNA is TGTGCCAGCAGCCAATCGTCCCCCAGAGACTATGGCTACACCTTC. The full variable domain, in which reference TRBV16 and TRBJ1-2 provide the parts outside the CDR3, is GEEVAQTPKHLVRGEGQKAKLYCAPIKGHSYVFWYQQVLKNEFKFLISFQNENVFDETGMPKERFSAKCLPNSPCSLEIQATKLEDSAVYFCASSQSSPRDYGYTFGSGTRLTVV.

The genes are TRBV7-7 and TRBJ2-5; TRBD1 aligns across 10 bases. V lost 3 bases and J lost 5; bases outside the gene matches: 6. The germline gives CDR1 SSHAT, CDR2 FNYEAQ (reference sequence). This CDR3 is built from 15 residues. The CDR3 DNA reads TGTGCCAGCAGCTTTCCGGGACAGGGGATGGAGACCCAGTACTTC. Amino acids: CASSFPGQGMETQYF.

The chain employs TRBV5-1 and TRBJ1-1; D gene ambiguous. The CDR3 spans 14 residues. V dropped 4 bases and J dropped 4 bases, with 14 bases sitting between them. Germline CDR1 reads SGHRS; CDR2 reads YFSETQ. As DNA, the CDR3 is TGCGCCAGCAGCGCGCCCGGGCCGACCACTGAAGCTTTCTTT. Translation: CASSAPGPTTEAFF.

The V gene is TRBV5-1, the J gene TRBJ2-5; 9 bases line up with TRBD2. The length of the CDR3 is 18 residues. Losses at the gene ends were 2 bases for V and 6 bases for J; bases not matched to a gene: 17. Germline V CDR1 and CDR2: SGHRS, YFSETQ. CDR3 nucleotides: TGCGCCAGCAGCTTTTCAGCAGCTAGCGGGGTCACGAGGAAGACCCAGTACTTC. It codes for CASSFSAASGVTRKTQYF.

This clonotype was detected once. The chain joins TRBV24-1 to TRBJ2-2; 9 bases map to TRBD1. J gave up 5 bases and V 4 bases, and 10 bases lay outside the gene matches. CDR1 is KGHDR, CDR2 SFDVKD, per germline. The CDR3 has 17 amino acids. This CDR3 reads CATSESSWTGDTGELFF. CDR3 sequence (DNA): TGTGCCACCAGTGAATCTTCTTGGACAGGGGATACCGGGGAGCTGTTTTTT.

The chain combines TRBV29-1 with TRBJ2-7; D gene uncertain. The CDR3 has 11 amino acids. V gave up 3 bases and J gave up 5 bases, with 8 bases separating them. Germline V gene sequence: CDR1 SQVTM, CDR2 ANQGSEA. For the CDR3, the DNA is TGCAGCGTTGATAGCAGCCACGAGCAGTACTTC. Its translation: CSVDSSHEQYF.

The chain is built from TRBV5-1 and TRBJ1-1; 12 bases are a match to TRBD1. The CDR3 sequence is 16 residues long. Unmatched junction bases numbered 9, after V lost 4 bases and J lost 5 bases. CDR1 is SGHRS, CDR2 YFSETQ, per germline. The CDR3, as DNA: TGCGCCAGCAGCCCCGGGACAGGGGGCGCGGGGACTGAAGCTTTCTTT. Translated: CASSPGTGGAGTEAFF.

The CDR3 reads CSVERHGSDTIYF. The CDR3 DNA follows: TGCAGCGTTGAACGACACGGCTCAGACACCATATATTTT. V is TRBV29-1 and J is TRBJ1-3; D is unresolved. The CDR3 covers 13 residues. Trimming cost V 2 bases and J 8 bases, with 13 bases left between them. The germline gives CDR1 SQVTM, CDR2 ANQGSEA.

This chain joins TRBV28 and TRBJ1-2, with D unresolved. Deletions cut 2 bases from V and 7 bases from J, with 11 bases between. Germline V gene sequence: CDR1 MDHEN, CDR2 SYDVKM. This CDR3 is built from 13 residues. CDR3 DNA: TGTGCCAGCAGTTTACCGGCAGGCCGTGGCTACACCTTC. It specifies CASSLPAGRGYTF.

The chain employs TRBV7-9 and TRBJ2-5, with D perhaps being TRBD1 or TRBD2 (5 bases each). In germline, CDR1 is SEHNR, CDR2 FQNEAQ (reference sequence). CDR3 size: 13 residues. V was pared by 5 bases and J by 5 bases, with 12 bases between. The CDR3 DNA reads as TGTGCCAGCAGCGCATACTGGGGGGAGACCCAGTACTTC. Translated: CASSAYWGETQYF.